This T cell receptor beta chain was observed in a study of cytomegalovirus exposure and HLA in healthy donors. Looking at the study overall: The same platform used for the roughly 650 first-cohort repertoires was also used for the 120 or so validation repertoires, as a later analysis reported. General study findings and limits: Cytomegalovirus-associated status was assigned to approximately 160 TCR beta chains.

Assay: immunoSEQ multiplex PCR; the TCRdb copy retains only in-frame clones and omits some. Of roughly 280,000 clones listed, 65% to 90% are singletons. This clone has a single count. Its antigen is currently unknown. This clonotype was obtained from a woman under 30 in good health and CMV-seronegative. Source material: PBMCs.

CDR3 nucleotide sequence: TGTGCCAGCAGTTACTCACAGGGGGTGGAGAACACTGAAGCTTTCTTT. Protein: CASSYSQGVENTEAFF. This sequence joins TRBV6-5 and TRBJ1-1; 8 bases map to TRBD1. Germline-derived CDR1 and CDR2 are MNHEY and SVGAGI. V was clipped by 0 bases and J by 1 base; unmatched bases: 4. The CDR3 has 16 residues.